This entry is about one T cell receptor (beta chain). This specimen belongs to a study of blood T cell repertoires in COVID-19. As for the study in general: The analysed material was cDNA or gDNA that came from T cells, B-cell-depleted T cells, or PBMCs.

Produced via immunoSEQ multiplex PCR; TCRdb's table is partial and in-frame only. The profile shows under 500,000 clones, roughly nine tenths of them singletons. Participant ages covered roughly 18 to 90 years across 24 US areas. Which cohort a participant joined came from the clinical history participants gave. With 0 bases removed from V and 0 bases from J, the gap between germline ends came to 9 bases. The V gene's germline CDR1 is LGHDT and CDR2 YNNKEL (reference sequence). The CDR3 length is 15 residues. Sequencing used PBMCs or T cells enriched from blood (not recorded which). The genes are TRBV3-1 (or the pseudogene TRBV3-2) and TRBJ2-7, with unresolved D. The sequence came from a man under 40 who had recovered from COVID-19. The CDR3 DNA is TGTGCCAGCAGCCAAGACATAGATAGCTCCTACGAGCAGTACTTC. Residues: CASSQDIDSSYEQYF.